This T cell receptor (beta chain) was retrieved from a study of T cell responses to AZD1222 COVID-19 vaccine. The CDR3 extends over 18 amino acids. Some clones are missing from TCRdb's copy, which holds only in-frame ones; the method was immunoSEQ multiplex PCR. The sample lists some 150,000 clones; over 90% were seen once. It was second doses at about 4 or about 12 weeks that were pooled. V and J are TRBV7-5 and TRBJ2-2; the table assigns TRBD2, which was not confirmed against the DNA. TRBV7-5 is listed as a pseudogene. The specimen was peripheral blood, collected 28 days after the second AZD1222 dose. The TCR comes from an adult who received the AZD1222 COVID-19 vaccine. CDR3 sequence: CATRRSSAGGRGTGELFF. The CDR3 DNA sequence: TGTGCCACCAGGCGTTCGTCGGCGGGAGGTCGGGGCACCGGGGAGCTGTTTTTT.